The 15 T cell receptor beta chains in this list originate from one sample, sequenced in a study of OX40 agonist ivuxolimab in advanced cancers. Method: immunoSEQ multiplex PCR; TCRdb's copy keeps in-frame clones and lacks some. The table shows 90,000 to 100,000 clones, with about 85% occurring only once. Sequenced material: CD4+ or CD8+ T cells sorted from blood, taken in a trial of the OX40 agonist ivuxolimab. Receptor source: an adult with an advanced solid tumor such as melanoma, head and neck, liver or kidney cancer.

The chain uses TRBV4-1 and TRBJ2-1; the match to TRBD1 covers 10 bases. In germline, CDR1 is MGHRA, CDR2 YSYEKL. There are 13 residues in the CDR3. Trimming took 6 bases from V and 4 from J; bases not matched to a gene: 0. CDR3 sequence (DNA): TGCGCCAGCAGGGACAGGGGGTACAATGAGCAGTTCTTC. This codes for CASRDRGYNEQFF.

In DNA, the CDR3 is TGTGCCAGCAGTCGAGGGGAGTCCGGGGAGCTGTTTTTT. Residues: CASSRGESGELFF. The chain carries TRBV6-4 and TRBJ2-2; either TRBD1 or TRBD2 may supply D (5 bases each). V lost 5 bases to trimming and J lost 6 bases, with 10 bases between them. From germline, CDR1 is MRHNA and CDR2 SNTAGT. The CDR3 runs to 13 residues.

CDR3 DNA sequence: TGTGCCAGTAACGAAGGCGGAGCGGAGAGCTCCTACGAGCAGTACTTC. This gives the protein CASNEGGAESSYEQYF. The chain links TRBV19 to TRBJ2-7; weak D call: TRBD2 (5 bases). The germline gives CDR1 LNHDA, CDR2 SQIVND (reference sequence). With 7 bases removed from V and 0 bases from J, the gap between germline ends came to 19 bases. CDR3 length: 16 residues. The full variable domain, with the rest looked up from reference TRBV19 and TRBJ2-7, is DGGITQSPKYLFRKEGQNVTLSCEQNLNHDAMYWYRQDPGQGLRLIYYSQIVNDFQKGDIAEGYSVSREKKESFPLTVTSAQKNPTAFYLCASNEGGAESSYEQYFGPGTRLTVT.

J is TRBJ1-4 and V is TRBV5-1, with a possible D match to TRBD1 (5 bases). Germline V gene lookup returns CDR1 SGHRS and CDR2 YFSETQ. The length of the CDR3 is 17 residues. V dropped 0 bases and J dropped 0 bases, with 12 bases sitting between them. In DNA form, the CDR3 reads TGCGCCAGCAGCTTGGCAGGATACAGGTCAACTAATGAAAAACTGTTTTTT. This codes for CASSLAGYRSTNEKLFF.

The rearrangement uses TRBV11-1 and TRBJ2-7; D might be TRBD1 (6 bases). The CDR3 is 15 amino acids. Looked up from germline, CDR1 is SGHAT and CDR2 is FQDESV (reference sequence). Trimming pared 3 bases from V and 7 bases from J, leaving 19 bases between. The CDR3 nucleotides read TGTGCCAGCAGCTTTCACAGGGACCCTTCTGGTGAGCAGTACTTC. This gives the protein CASSFHRDPSGEQYF.

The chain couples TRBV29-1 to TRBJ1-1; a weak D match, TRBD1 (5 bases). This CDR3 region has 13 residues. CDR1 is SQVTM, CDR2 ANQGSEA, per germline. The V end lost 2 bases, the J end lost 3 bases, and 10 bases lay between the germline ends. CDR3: CSVEYLGDTEAFF. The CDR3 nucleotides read TGCAGCGTTGAATATTTGGGGGACACTGAAGCTTTCTTT.

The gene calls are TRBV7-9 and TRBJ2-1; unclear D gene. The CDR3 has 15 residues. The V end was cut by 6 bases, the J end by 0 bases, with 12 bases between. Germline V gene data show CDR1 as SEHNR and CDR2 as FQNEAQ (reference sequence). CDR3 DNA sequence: TGTGCCAGCAGTCCCACTTTGGACTCCTACAATGAGCAGTTCTTC. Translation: CASSPTLDSYNEQFF.

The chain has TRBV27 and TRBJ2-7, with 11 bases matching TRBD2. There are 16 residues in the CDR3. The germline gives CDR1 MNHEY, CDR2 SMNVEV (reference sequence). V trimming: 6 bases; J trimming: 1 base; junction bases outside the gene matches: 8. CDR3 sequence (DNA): TGTGCCAGCAGATCGATCTCTAGCGGGAGGTCCTACGAGCAGTACTTC. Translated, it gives CASRSISSGRSYEQYF.

CDR3 sequence reads: CASSDRPSGNTGELFF. CDR3 nucleotide sequence: TGTGCCAGCAGTGATCGGCCTAGCGGGAACACCGGGGAGCTGTTTTTT. The chain links TRBV25-1 to TRBJ2-2; TRBD2 matches 7 bases. Germline CDR1 MGHDK, CDR2 SYGVNS. The CDR3 length is 16 residues. J gave up 1 base and V 3 bases, and 5 bases lay outside the gene matches.

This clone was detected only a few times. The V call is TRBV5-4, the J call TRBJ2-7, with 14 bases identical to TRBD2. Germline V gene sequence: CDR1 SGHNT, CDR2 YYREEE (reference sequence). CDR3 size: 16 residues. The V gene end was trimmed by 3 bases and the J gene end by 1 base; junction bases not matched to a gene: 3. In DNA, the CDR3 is TGTGCCAGCAGCTCTGGACTAGCGGGAGGATCCTACGAGCAGTACTTC. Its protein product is CASSSGLAGGSYEQYF.

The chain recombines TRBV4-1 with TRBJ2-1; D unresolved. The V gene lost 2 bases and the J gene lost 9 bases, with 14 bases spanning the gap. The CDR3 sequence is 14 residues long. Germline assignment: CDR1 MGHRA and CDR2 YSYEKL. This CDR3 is CASSQLAQNGEQFF. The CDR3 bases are TGCGCCAGCAGCCAATTGGCCCAGAACGGTGAGCAGTTCTTC.

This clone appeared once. CDR3 in DNA: TGTGCCAGCAGCACCCACCCCACAGATACGCAGTATTTT. It specifies CASSTHPTDTQYF. The rearrangement links TRBV7-6 to TRBJ2-3, with unresolved D. The V end was cut by 5 bases, the J end by 2 bases, with 8 bases between. This CDR3 is built from 13 residues. Germline V gene data show CDR1 as SGHVS and CDR2 as FNYEAQ. The whole variable domain, filled in from reference TRBV7-6 and TRBJ2-3, reads GAGVSQSPRYKVTKRGQDVALRCDPISGHVSLYWYRQALGQGPEFLTYFNYEAQQDKSGLPNDRFSAERPEGSISTLTIQRTEQRDSAMYRCASSTHPTDTQYFGPGTRLTVL.

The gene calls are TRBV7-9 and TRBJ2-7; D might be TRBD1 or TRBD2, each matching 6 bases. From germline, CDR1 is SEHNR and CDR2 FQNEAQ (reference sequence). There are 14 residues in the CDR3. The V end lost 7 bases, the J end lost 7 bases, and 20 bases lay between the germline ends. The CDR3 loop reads CASTTSLGGGEQYF. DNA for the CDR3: TGTGCCAGCACCACTAGTCTAGGGGGAGGAGAGCAGTACTTC.

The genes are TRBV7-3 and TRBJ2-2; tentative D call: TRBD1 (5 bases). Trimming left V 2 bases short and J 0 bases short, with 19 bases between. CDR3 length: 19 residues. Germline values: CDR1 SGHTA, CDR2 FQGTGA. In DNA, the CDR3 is TGTGCCAGCAGCTTAGTAAGGCAGGGTTCCGTCGCGAACACCGGGGAGCTGTTTTTT. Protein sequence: CASSLVRQGSVANTGELFF. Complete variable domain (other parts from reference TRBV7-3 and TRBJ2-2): GAGVSQTPSNKVTEKGKYVELRCDPISGHTALYWYRQSLGQGPEFLIYFQGTGAADDSGLPNDRFFAVRPEGSVSTLKIQRTERGDSAVYLCASSLVRQGSVANTGELFFGEGSRLTVL.

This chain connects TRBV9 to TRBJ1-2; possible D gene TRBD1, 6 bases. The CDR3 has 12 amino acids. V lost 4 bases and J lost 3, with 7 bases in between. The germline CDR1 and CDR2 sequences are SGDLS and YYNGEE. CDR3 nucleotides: TGTGCCAGCAGCAGGACAGACTATGGCTACACCTTC. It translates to CASSRTDYGYTF.